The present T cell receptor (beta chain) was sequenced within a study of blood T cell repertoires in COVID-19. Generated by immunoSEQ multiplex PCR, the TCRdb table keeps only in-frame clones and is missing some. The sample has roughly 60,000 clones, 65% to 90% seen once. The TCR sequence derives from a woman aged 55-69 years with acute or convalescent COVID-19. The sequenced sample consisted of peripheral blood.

CDR3 DNA sequence: TGCGCCAGCAGCCGTGAGGGGGATGAGCAGTTCTTC. Protein product: CASSREGDEQFF. V gene TRBV5-1 combines with J gene TRBJ2-1; D might be TRBD1 (6 bases). The germline gives CDR1 SGHRS, CDR2 YFSETQ. The CDR3 spans 12 residues. Trimming pared 4 bases from V and 8 bases from J, leaving 10 bases between.